Presented here are 32 T cell receptor beta chains from one specimen sequenced in a study of cytomegalovirus exposure and HLA in healthy donors. PCR used 60 Vbeta primers and 13 Jbeta primers. Profiling relied on immunoSEQ multiplex PCR, and the TCRdb table lists in-frame clones only, not all of them. The table includes some 190,000 clones, 70% to 90% detected once. The sequencing sample was made of PBMCs. The receptors stem from a woman younger than 45 in good health and CMV-seronegative.

The CDR3 nucleotides are TGTGCCAGCAGCCTTAATAGCGGGGGGTTCTACGAGCAGTACTTC. It translates to CASSLNSGGFYEQYF. The V and J genes are TRBV9 and TRBJ2-7; 10 bases fit TRBD2. CDR3 size: 15 residues. After removal of 4 bases from V and 3 bases from J, the junction contained 7 bases not matched to a gene. Germline V gene data show CDR1 as SGDLS and CDR2 as YYNGEE.

This chain connects TRBV5-4 to TRBJ2-1; 9 nucleotides line up with TRBD2. CDR3 length: 18 amino acids. After removal of 0 bases from V and 1 base from J, the junction contained 8 bases not matched to a gene. Germline-derived CDR1 and CDR2 are SGHNT and YYREEE (reference sequence). CDR3 protein: CASSLAVSGRGSYNEQFF. CDR3 DNA: TGTGCCAGCAGCTTGGCCGTTAGCGGGAGAGGGTCCTACAATGAGCAGTTCTTC.

The chain has TRBV30 and TRBJ2-1, with TRBD1 matching 7 bases. The CDR3 is 13 residues long. Looked up from germline, CDR1 is GTSNPN and CDR2 is SVGIG (reference sequence). J was trimmed by 3 bases and V by 4 bases; bases with no gene match: 3. The CDR3 sequence is CAWTGGYYNEQFF. The CDR3 bases are TGTGCCTGGACAGGGGGTTACTACAATGAGCAGTTCTTC.

The chain couples TRBV23-1 to TRBJ2-5; perhaps TRBD1 as D (6 bases). TRBV23-1 is an ORF for which the function is uncertain. The CDR3 contains 14 residues. Deletions cut 6 bases from V and 2 bases from J, with 13 bases between. CDR3 in amino acids: CASRTGVGQETQYF. The CDR3 DNA reads as TGCGCCAGCAGGACAGGAGTAGGTCAAGAGACCCAGTACTTC.

J is TRBJ1-5 and V is TRBV19; D not resolved. The CDR3 has 13 residues. Germline values: CDR1 LNHDA, CDR2 SQIVND (reference sequence). The V end was cut by 5 bases, the J end by 5 bases, with 10 bases between. In DNA, the CDR3 is TGTGCCAGTAGTGTGTCAGGATATCAGCCCCAGCATTTT. Translated: CASSVSGYQPQHF.

The genes are TRBV5-1 and TRBJ2-6; D is undetermined. Trimming left V 4 bases short and J 0 bases short, with 11 bases between. Per germline, CDR1 SGHRS and CDR2 YFSETQ. The CDR3 contains 16 residues. The CDR3 loop reads CASSLLQSSGANVLTF. The CDR3, as DNA: TGCGCCAGCAGCCTGCTACAGTCCTCTGGGGCCAACGTCCTGACTTTC.

The chain carries TRBV18 and TRBJ2-2; 10 nucleotides agree with TRBD1. Germline trimming cut 2 bases from V and 6 bases from J; bases unmatched to any gene: 6. The CDR3 extends over 16 amino acids. Germline CDR1 is KGHSH and CDR2 is LQKENI. The CDR3: CASSPLGQGSSGELFF. Written as DNA, the CDR3 is TGTGCCAGCTCACCATTGGGACAGGGGTCCTCCGGGGAGCTGTTTTTT.

The gene calls are TRBV6-1 and TRBJ2-5; no definite D call. This CDR3 spans 17 amino acids. Germline CDR1 and CDR2: MNHNS and SASEGT. V was cut by 3 bases and J by 2 bases, with 19 bases left in between. This chain's CDR3 is CASSDRVPKTKQETQYF. In DNA form, the CDR3 reads TGTGCCAGCAGTGACAGAGTTCCGAAAACTAAACAAGAGACCCAGTACTTC.

The J gene is TRBJ1-2, the V gene TRBV5-1; weak D call: TRBD1 (5 bases). Germline values: CDR1 SGHRS, CDR2 YFSETQ. With 3 bases removed from V and 6 bases from J, the gap between germline ends came to 21 bases. The CDR3 is 16 amino acids. The CDR3 sequence is CASSWRFAREGHGYTF. In nucleotides, the CDR3 is TGCGCCAGCAGCTGGCGGTTCGCCAGGGAAGGTCATGGCTACACCTTC.

The J gene is TRBJ2-3, the V gene TRBV11-2; 9 bases align to TRBD2. The CDR3 length is 19 residues. Germline V gives CDR1 SGHAT, CDR2 FQNNGV. V lost 5 bases, J lost 0 bases, and 15 bases stayed unmatched. CDR3: CASSHPRPPSGVSTDTQYF. CDR3 bases: TGTGCCAGCAGCCACCCCAGGCCCCCTAGCGGGGTGAGCACAGATACGCAGTATTTT. Full variable domain (rest looked up from reference TRBV11-2 and TRBJ2-3): EAGVAQSPRYKIIEKRQSVAFWCNPISGHATLYWYQQILGQGPKLLIQFQNNGVVDDSQLPKDRFSAERLKGVDSTLKIQPAKLEDSAVYLCASSHPRPPSGVSTDTQYFGPGTRLTVL.

This CDR3 is CASSQSDRRNTEAFF. For the CDR3, the DNA is TGCGCCAGCAGTCAATCGGACAGGCGGAACACTGAAGCTTTCTTT. The rearrangement joins TRBV23-1 to TRBJ1-1, with 7 positions matching TRBD1. TRBV23-1 is classed as an ORF, of uncertain function. J was trimmed by 1 base and V by 0 bases; bases with no gene match: 2. The CDR3 runs 15 residues.

This clone was seen only a few times. The rearrangement links TRBV28 to TRBJ1-4; D gene unclear. The CDR3 sequence is 15 residues long. Germline V lookup: CDR1 MDHEN, CDR2 SYDVKM. V was trimmed by 4 bases and J by 4 bases, leaving 13 bases between them. DNA for the CDR3: TGTGCCAGCAGTTCTCCCGCGGGCAATAATGAAAAACTGTTTTTT. This sequence encodes CASSSPAGNNEKLFF.

J is TRBJ1-3 and V is TRBV9, with D perhaps matching TRBD1 (5 bases). Germline V gives CDR1 SGDLS, CDR2 YYNGEE. Trimming took 0 bases from V and 0 from J, leaving 16 bases between them. The CDR3 has 18 residues. CDR3 in amino acids: CASSVDRQTAYSGNTIYF. DNA of the CDR3: TGTGCCAGCAGCGTAGATCGACAGACAGCCTACTCTGGAAACACCATATATTTT.

This clone was counted between two and nine times. This sequence joins TRBV7-3 and TRBJ2-1, with 8 positions matching TRBD2. V trimming: 5 bases; J trimming: 7 bases; junction bases outside the gene matches: 13. This CDR3 contains 16 residues. CDR1 and CDR2 from the germline V gene are SGHTA and FQGTGA. The DNA of the CDR3 is TGTGCCAGCAGCCCCGGCCGGGGGGGCGGTGAAAATGAGCAGTTCTTC. Its translation is CASSPGRGGGENEQFF.

This sequence joins TRBV5-6 and TRBJ2-3; 9 bases map to TRBD2. V shed 2 bases and J 4 bases; nucleotides not matched to a gene: 5. The CDR3 is made up of 15 amino acids. The germline gives CDR1 SGHDT, CDR2 YYEEEE. The CDR3 protein is CASSFSSGASDTQYF. The CDR3 bases are TGTGCCAGCAGCTTTTCTAGCGGGGCGTCAGATACGCAGTATTTT. The full variable domain, with the rest looked up from reference TRBV5-6 and TRBJ2-3, is DAGVTQSPTHLIKTRGQQVTLRCSPKSGHDTVSWYQQALGQGPQFIFQYYEEEERQRGNFPDRFSGHQFPNYSSELNVNALLLGDSALYLCASSFSSGASDTQYFGPGTRLTVL.

The chain combines TRBV28 with TRBJ1-5; tentative D call: TRBD1 (6 bases). This CDR3 spans 15 amino acids. The V gene's germline CDR1 is MDHEN and CDR2 SYDVKM. The V and J ends lost 6 bases and 9 bases respectively, with 21 bases between them. This CDR3 is CASSLTTDRTSPQHF. The CDR3 nucleotides read TGTGCCAGCAGCTTAACCACAGACAGGACCTCGCCCCAGCATTTT.

The sample holds one count of this clone. The chain has TRBV10-3 and TRBJ2-7; TRBD2 aligns across 9 bases. V lost 5 bases to trimming and J lost 4 bases; unmatched junction nucleotides: 6. CDR3 length: 14 residues. CDR1 is ENHRY, CDR2 SYGVKD, per germline. The CDR3: CAISLTSGAYEQYF. The CDR3 nucleotides read TGTGCCATCAGTTTGACTAGCGGAGCTTACGAGCAGTACTTC.

The chain couples TRBV14 to TRBJ2-7; TRBD2 matches 14 bases. Germline V gene data show CDR1 as SGHDN and CDR2 as FVKESK. The CDR3 sequence is 20 residues long. The ends lost 0 bases at V and 0 bases at J; junction bases unmatched: 10. The CDR3 protein is CASSQDPEGLAGAISYEQYF. CDR3 coding DNA: TGTGCCAGCAGCCAAGATCCCGAGGGACTAGCGGGAGCGATCTCCTACGAGCAGTACTTC. The variable domain in full, with the rest retrieved from reference TRBV14 and TRBJ2-7, is EAGVTQFPSHSVIEKGQTVTLRCDPISGHDNLYWYRRVMGKEIKFLLHFVKESKQDESGMPNNRFLAERTGGTYSTLKVQPAELEDSGVYFCASSQDPEGLAGAISYEQYFGPGTRLTVT.

The CDR3 reads CASSYHTSSSGNTIYF. The CDR3 DNA sequence: TGTGCCAGCAGTTATCATACTTCGAGCTCTGGAAACACCATATATTTT. V is TRBV6-5 and J is TRBJ1-3; D unclear. Germline assignment: CDR1 MNHEY and CDR2 SVGAGI. The CDR3 runs 16 residues. V lost 3 bases and J lost 0, with 12 bases in between.

The V and J genes are TRBV2 and TRBJ2-5; 15 bases fit TRBD2. CDR1 is SNHLY, CDR2 FYNNEI, per germline. J was trimmed by 3 bases and V by 5 bases; bases with no gene match: 16. This CDR3 is 20 amino acids long. This CDR3 is CASSPFSGTSGGPEEETQYF. DNA for the CDR3: TGTGCCAGCAGTCCCTTTTCCGGGACTAGCGGGGGGCCAGAGGAAGAGACCCAGTACTTC.

The chain has TRBV29-1 and TRBJ2-2; TRBD1 agrees at 7 bases. J gave up 7 bases and V 7 bases, and 9 bases lay outside the gene matches. In germline, CDR1 is SQVTM, CDR2 ANQGSEA. The CDR3 is made up of 13 amino acids. The CDR3 DNA sequence: TGCAGCGCAAGACAGGGAGTGGGCGGGGAGCTGTTTTTT. Amino acids: CSARQGVGGELFF.

The chain is built from TRBV11-3 and TRBJ2-7; TRBD1 matches 7 bases. Unmatched junction bases numbered 6, after V lost 0 bases and J lost 7 bases. CDR3 length equals 14 residues. CDR1 and CDR2 (germline): SGHNT, YENEEA. The CDR3 loop is CASSLDPSGGEQYF. CDR3 sequence (DNA): TGTGCCAGCAGCTTAGATCCGTCAGGGGGAGAGCAGTACTTC.

The J gene is TRBJ2-5, the V gene TRBV5-1; 8 bases are a match to TRBD2. Germline CDR1 is SGHRS and CDR2 is YFSETQ. The CDR3 contains 13 residues. With 4 bases clipped from V and 4 bases from J, the junction kept 3 bases outside the gene matches. CDR3 bases: TGCGCCAGCAGCCCGGCGGGGGGAGAGACCCAGTACTTC. Translating gives CASSPAGGETQYF. The full variable domain, with the rest looked up from reference TRBV5-1 and TRBJ2-5, is KAGVTQTPRYLIKTRGQQVTLSCSPISGHRSVSWYQQTPGQGLQFLFEYFSETQRNKGNFPGRFSGRQFSNSRSEMNVSTLELGDSALYLCASSPAGGETQYFGPGTRLLVL.

The V call is TRBV15, the J call TRBJ2-1; 8 bases line up with TRBD2. V shed 0 bases, J shed 3 bases, and the junction held 7 bases outside the gene matches. CDR3 size: 17 residues. Germline CDR1 is LNHNV and CDR2 is YYDKDF (reference sequence). CDR3 DNA: TGTGCCACCAGCAGAGAGACTCCTGCGGGAGGCTACAATGAGCAGTTCTTC. Protein product: CATSRETPAGGYNEQFF. The variable domain in full, with the rest retrieved from reference TRBV15 and TRBJ2-1, is DAMVIQNPRYQVTQFGKPVTLSCSQTLNHNVMYWYQQKSSQAPKLLFHYYDKDFNNEADTPDNFQSRRPNTSFCFLDIRSPGLGDTAMYLCATSRETPAGGYNEQFFGPGTRLTVL.

This chain joins TRBV7-8 and TRBJ1-3; no firm D call. CDR1 SGHVS and CDR2 FQNEAQ come from the germline V gene. Trimming pared 5 bases from V and 2 bases from J, leaving 10 bases between. The CDR3 sequence is 14 residues long. The CDR3 bases are TGTGCCAGCAGCCCCACGCGAACTGGAAACACCATATATTTT. Its translation is CASSPTRTGNTIYF.

V usage is TRBV28 and J usage is TRBJ2-3, with D unresolved. CDR3 length: 12 residues. V was pared by 1 base and J by 7 bases, with 6 bases between. Germline V gene sequence: CDR1 MDHEN, CDR2 SYDVKM. The CDR3 sequence is CASSLSLYTQYF. The CDR3, as DNA: TGTGCCAGCAGTTTATCACTATATACGCAGTATTTT.

The chain uses TRBV18 and TRBJ2-2; a weak D match, TRBD1 (5 bases). Trimming removed 3 bases from V and 1 base from J, with 12 bases in between. The CDR3 has 16 residues. Germline V CDR1 and CDR2: KGHSH, LQKENI. This CDR3 reads CASSPQRGQNTGELFF. CDR3 coding DNA: TGTGCCAGCTCACCCCAAAGGGGCCAGAACACCGGGGAGCTGTTTTTT.

This chain connects TRBV7-2 to TRBJ1-1; tentatively, D is TRBD1 (6 bases). Between the trimmed V and J ends, which lost 0 bases and 11 bases, there was a span of 19 bases. The CDR3 has 15 amino acids. Germline values: CDR1 SGHTA, CDR2 FQGNSA. CDR3 in amino acids: CASSLAHYRAGGAFF. The CDR3 DNA sequence: TGTGCCAGCAGCTTAGCGCATTACAGGGCGGGGGGGGCTTTCTTT. Variable domain in full (rest from reference TRBV7-2 and TRBJ1-1): GAGVSQSPSNKVTEKGKDVELRCDPISGHTALYWYRQSLGQGLEFLIYFQGNSAPDKSGLPSDRFSAERTGGSVSTLTIQRTQQEDSAVYLCASSLAHYRAGGAFFGQGTRLTVV.

The chain couples TRBV2 to TRBJ2-4, with D tentatively TRBD2 (6 bases). Germline CDR1 reads SNHLY; CDR2 reads FYNNEI. The V and J ends lost 5 bases and 4 bases respectively, with 9 bases between them. The CDR3 totals 13 residues. The CDR3 nucleotides are TGTGCCAGCAGTAGTCGGGAGAAAAACATTCAGTACTTC. This gives the protein CASSSREKNIQYF.

The chain links TRBV28 to TRBJ2-7; TRBD2 might be the D (5 bases). Germline assignment: CDR1 MDHEN and CDR2 SYDVKM. The CDR3 loop spans 16 amino acids. The V and J ends lost 7 bases and 6 bases respectively, with 25 bases between them. The CDR3 region has the DNA TGTGCCAGCAACAACGGACCCGGACTGGGTTCGGGCGAGCAGTACTTC. This translates into CASNNGPGLGSGEQYF.

V is TRBV19 and J is TRBJ1-5; unclear D gene. CDR3 length: 12 amino acids. V was cut by 2 bases and J by 15 bases, with 14 bases left in between. The germline V gene has CDR1 LNHDA and CDR2 SQIVND (reference sequence). In DNA, the CDR3 is TGTGCCAGTAGTATACCGGCCTCAGCGCGGCATTTT. Residues: CASSIPASARHF. The variable domain in full, with the rest retrieved from reference TRBV19 and TRBJ1-5, is DGGITQSPKYLFRKEGQNVTLSCEQNLNHDAMYWYRQDPGQGLRLIYYSQIVNDFQKGDIAEGYSVSREKKESFPLTVTSAQKNPTAFYLCASSIPASARHFGDGTRLSIL.

The chain carries TRBV5-1 and TRBJ1-2; 9 bases map to TRBD1. Looked up from germline, CDR1 is SGHRS and CDR2 is YFSETQ. V shed 2 bases and J 4 bases; nucleotides not matched to a gene: 3. This CDR3 has 14 amino acids. This CDR3 reads CASSFGTGRYGYTF. CDR3 in DNA: TGCGCCAGCAGCTTTGGGACAGGGCGCTATGGCTACACCTTC.